This T cell receptor (beta chain) came from a study of blood T cell repertoires in COVID-19. Libraries were prepared by immunoSEQ multiplex PCR; TCRdb keeps only in-frame clonotypes and omits some of them. Of 110,000 or so clones in the sample, more than 70% are singletons; the top ten hold 7.5% to 9.5%. This CDR3 comprises 15 residues. The germline CDR1 and CDR2 sequences are ENHRY and SYGVKD. Trimming removed 0 bases from V and 4 bases from J; junction bases left unmatched: 2. Sequences were obtained from peripheral blood. The chain joins TRBV10-3 to TRBJ2-5; 10 bases line up with TRBD2. The TCR comes from a woman in her 70s who had recovered from COVID-19. CDR3 nucleotides: TGTGCCATCAGTGAGTCGACTAGCGGGCGAGAGACCCAGTACTTC. This translates into CAISESTSGRETQYF.